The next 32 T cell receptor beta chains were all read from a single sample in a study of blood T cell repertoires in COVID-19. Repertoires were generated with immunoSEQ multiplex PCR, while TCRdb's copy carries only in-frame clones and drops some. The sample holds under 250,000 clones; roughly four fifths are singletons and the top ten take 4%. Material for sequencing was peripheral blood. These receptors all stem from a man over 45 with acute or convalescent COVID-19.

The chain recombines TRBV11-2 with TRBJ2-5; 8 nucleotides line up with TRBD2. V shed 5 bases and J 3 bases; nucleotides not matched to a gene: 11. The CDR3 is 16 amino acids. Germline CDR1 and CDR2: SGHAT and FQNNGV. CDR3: CASSPRVGSGEETQYF. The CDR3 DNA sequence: TGTGCCAGCAGCCCCCGGGTTGGTAGCGGGGAAGAGACCCAGTACTTC.

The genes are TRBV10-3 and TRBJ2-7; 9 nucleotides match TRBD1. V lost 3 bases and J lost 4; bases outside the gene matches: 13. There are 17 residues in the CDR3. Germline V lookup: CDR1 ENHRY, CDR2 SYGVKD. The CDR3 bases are TGTGCCATCAGTGAAGGGAACCGGGACAGGGCTAGGTACGAGCAGTACTTC. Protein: CAISEGNRDRARYEQYF.

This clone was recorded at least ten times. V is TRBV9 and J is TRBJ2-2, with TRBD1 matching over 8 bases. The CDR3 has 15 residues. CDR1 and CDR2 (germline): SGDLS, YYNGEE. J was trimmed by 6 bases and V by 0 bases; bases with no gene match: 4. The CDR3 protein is CASSVGDRLSGELFF. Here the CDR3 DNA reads TGTGCCAGCAGCGTAGGGGACAGGTTGTCCGGGGAGCTGTTTTTT.

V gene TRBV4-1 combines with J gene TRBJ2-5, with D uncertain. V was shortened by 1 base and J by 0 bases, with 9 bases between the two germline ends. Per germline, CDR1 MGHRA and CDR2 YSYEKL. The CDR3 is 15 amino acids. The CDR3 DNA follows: TGCGCCAGCAGCCAAGCGAACGGTAACCAAGAGACCCAGTACTTC. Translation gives CASSQANGNQETQYF.

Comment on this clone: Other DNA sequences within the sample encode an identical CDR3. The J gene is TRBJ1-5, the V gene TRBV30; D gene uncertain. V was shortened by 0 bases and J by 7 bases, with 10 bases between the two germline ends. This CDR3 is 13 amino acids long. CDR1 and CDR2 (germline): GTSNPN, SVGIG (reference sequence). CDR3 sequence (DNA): TGTGCCTGGAGTGTCCAGGCGGGGCAGCCCCAGCATTTT. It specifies CAWSVQAGQPQHF.

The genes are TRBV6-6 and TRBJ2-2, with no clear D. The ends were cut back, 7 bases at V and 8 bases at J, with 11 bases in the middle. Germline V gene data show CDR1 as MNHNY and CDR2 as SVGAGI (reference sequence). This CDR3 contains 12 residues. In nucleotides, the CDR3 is TGTGCCAGCACTCTGACGGGTGGGGAGCTGTTTTTT. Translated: CASTLTGGELFF.

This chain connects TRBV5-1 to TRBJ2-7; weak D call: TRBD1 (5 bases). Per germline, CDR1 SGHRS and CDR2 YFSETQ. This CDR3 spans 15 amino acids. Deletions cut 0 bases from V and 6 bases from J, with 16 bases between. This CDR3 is CASSLGGAENLEQYF. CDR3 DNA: TGCGCCAGCAGCTTGGGGGGCGCGGAGAATCTCGAGCAGTACTTC.

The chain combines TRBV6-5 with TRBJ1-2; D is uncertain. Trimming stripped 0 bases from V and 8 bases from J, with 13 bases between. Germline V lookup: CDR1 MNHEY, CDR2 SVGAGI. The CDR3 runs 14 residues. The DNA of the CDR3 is TGTGCCAGCAGTTACTCGACCGGGGAGGAAGGCTACACCTTC. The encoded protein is CASSYSTGEEGYTF.

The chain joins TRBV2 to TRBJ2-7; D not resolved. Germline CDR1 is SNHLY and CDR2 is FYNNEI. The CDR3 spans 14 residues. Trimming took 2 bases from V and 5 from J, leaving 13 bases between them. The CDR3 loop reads CASSEWSPRDEQYF. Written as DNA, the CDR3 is TGTGCCAGCAGTGAATGGAGCCCCAGAGACGAGCAGTACTTC.

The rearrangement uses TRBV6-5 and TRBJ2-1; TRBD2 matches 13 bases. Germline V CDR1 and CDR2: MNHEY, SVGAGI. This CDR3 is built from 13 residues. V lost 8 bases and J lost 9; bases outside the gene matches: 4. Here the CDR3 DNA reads TGTGCCAGCGCCGGGACTAGCGGGATTGAGCAGTTCTTC. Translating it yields CASAGTSGIEQFF.

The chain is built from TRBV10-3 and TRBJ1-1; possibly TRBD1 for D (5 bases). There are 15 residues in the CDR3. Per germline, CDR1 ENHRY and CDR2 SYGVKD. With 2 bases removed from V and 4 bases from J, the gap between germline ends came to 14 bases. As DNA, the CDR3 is TGTGCCATCAGTGAGGATCAGGGAGGGGTCACTGAAGCTTTCTTT. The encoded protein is CAISEDQGGVTEAFF.

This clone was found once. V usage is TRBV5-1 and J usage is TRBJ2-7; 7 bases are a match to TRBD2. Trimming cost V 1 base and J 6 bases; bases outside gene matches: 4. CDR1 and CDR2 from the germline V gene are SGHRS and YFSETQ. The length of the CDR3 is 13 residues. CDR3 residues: CASSLWEGSEQYF. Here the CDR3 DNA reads TGCGCCAGCAGCTTGTGGGAGGGTAGCGAGCAGTACTTC.

The CDR3 sequence is CAWSVGGDYGYTF. The CDR3 nucleotides read TGTGCCTGGAGTGTTGGCGGGGACTATGGCTACACCTTC. The chain recombines TRBV30 with TRBJ1-2; D call uncertain. Germline CDR1 is GTSNPN and CDR2 is SVGIG (reference sequence). The CDR3 consists of 13 residues. V was clipped by 0 bases and J by 3 bases, with 8 bases between them.

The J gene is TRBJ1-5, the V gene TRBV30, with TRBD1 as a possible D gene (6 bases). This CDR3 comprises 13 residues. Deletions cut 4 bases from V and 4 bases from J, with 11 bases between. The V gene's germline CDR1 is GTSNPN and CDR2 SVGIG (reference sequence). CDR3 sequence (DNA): TGTGCCTGGACCCAGGGGTATAATCAGCCCCAGCATTTT. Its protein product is CAWTQGYNQPQHF.

This CDR3 reads CASSRRNYGYTF. The CDR3 DNA reads TGTGCCAGCAGCAGGAGGAACTATGGCTACACCTTC. The chain links TRBV11-2 to TRBJ1-2; D is uncertain. This CDR3 comprises 12 residues. Germline loops: CDR1 SGHAT, CDR2 FQNNGV. With 5 bases removed from V and 2 bases from J, the gap between germline ends came to 6 bases.

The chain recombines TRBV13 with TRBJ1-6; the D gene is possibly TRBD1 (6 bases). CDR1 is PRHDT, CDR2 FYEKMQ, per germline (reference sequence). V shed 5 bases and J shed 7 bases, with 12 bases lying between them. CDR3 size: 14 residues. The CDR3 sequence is CASSLTGKNSPLHF. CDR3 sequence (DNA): TGTGCCAGCAGCCTTACAGGGAAAAATTCACCCCTCCACTTT.

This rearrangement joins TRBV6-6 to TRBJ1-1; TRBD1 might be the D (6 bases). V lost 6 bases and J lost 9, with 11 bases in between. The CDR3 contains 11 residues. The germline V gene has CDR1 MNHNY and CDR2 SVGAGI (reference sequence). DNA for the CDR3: TGTGCCAGCAGCTGGACAGAAAAAGCTTTCTTT. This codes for CASSWTEKAFF.

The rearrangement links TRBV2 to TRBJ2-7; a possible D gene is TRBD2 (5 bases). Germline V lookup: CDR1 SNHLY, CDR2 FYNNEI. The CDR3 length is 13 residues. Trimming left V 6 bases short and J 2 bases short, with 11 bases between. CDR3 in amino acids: CASREEGPYEQYF. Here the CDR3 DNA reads TGTGCCAGCAGGGAGGAAGGGCCCTACGAGCAGTACTTC.

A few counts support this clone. The CDR3 DNA reads TGTGCCAGCAGCTTTCGGGGTAGTCACAATGAGCAGTTCTTC. Protein: CASSFRGSHNEQFF. This rearrangement joins TRBV13 to TRBJ2-1, with D perhaps TRBD2 (5 bases). V was cut by 3 bases and J by 5 bases, with 11 bases left in between. The germline CDR1 and CDR2 sequences are PRHDT and FYEKMQ (reference sequence). CDR3 length: 14 amino acids.

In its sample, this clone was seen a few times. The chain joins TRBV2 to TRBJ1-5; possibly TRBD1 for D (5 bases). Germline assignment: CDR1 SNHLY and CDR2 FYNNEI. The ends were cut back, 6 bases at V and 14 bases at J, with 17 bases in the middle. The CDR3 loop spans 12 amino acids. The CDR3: CASRERPGREHF. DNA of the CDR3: TGTGCCAGCAGGGAGAGGCCAGGGCGCGAGCATTTT.

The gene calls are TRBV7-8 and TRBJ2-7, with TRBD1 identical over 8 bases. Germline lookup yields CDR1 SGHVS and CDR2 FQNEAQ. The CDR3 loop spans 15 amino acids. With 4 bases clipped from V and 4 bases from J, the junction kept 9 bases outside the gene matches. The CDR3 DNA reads TGTGCCAGCAGCTCGGGGCAGGGGGCAAGGTACGAGCAGTACTTC. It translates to CASSSGQGARYEQYF.

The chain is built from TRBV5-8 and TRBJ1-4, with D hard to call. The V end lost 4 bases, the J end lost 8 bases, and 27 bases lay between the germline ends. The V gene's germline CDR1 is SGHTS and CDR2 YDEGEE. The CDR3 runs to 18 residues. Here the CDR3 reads CASSKPSGETEGWEKLFF. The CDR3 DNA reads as TGTGCCAGCAGCAAACCTTCCGGGGAAACGGAAGGGTGGGAAAAACTGTTTTTT.

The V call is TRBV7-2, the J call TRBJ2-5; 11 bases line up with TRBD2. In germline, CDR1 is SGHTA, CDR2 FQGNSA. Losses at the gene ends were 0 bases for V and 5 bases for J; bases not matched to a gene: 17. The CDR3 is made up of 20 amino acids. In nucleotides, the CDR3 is TGTGCCAGCAGCTTAGCCCTAATAGTGGCTAGCGGGGGGATGAAGGAGACCCAGTACTTC. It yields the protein CASSLALIVASGGMKETQYF.

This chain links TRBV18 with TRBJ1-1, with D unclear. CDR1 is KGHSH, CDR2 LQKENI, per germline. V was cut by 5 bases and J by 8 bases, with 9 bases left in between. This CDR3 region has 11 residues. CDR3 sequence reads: CASSDTKEAFF. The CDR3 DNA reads TGTGCCAGCTCAGACACGAAGGAAGCTTTCTTT.

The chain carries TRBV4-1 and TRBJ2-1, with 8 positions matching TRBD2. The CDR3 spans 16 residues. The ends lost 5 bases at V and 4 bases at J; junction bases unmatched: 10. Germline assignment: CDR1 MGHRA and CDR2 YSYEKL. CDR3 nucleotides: TGCGCCAGCAGCTCCCGAGCGGGGGTGATTTACAATGAGCAGTTCTTC. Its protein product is CASSSRAGVIYNEQFF.

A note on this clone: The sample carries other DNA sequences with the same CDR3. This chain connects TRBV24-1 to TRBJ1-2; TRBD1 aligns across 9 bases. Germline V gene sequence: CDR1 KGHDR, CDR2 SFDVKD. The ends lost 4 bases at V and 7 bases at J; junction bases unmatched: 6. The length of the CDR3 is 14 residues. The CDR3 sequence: CATSDTGTGSGYTF. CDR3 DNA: TGTGCCACCAGTGACACCGGGACAGGGTCTGGCTACACCTTC.

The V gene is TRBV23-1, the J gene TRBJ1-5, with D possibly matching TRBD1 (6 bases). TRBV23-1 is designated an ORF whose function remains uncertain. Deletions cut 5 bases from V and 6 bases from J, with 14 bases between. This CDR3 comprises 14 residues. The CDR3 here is CASSAWGGGQPQHF. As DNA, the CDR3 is TGCGCCAGCAGTGCGTGGGGGGGCGGTCAGCCCCAGCATTTT.

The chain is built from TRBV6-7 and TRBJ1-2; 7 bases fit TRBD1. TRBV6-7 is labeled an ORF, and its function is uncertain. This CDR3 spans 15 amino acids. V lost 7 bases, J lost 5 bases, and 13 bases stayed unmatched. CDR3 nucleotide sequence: TGTGCCAGCATCCCTTCGACAGGGCGCGGGTATGGCTACACCTTC. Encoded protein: CASIPSTGRGYGYTF.

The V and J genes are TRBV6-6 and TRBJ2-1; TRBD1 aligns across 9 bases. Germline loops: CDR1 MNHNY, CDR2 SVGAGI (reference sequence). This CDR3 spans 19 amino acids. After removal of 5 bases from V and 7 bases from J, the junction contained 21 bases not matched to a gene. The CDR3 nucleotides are TGTGCCAGCAGTCAACCGGGACAGGGTCGAACTGGGCAAGTTAATGAGCAGTTCTTC. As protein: CASSQPGQGRTGQVNEQFF.

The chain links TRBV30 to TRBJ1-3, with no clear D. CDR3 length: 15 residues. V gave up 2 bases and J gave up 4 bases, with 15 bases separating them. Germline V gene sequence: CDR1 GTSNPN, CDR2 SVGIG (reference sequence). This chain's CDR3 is CAWSRFHLEGNTIYF. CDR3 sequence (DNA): TGTGCCTGGAGTCGGTTCCACTTAGAGGGAAACACCATATATTTT.

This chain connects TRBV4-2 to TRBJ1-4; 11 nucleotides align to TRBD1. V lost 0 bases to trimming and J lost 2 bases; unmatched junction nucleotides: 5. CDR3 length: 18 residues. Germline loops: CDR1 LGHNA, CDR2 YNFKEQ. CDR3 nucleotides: TGTGCCAGCAGCCAAGAGAAGGGGACAGGGGGTACTAATGAAAAACTGTTTTTT. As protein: CASSQEKGTGGTNEKLFF.

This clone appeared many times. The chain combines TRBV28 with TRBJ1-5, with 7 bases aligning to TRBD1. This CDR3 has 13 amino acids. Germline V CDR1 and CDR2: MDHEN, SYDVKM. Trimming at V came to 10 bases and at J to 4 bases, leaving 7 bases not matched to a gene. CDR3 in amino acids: CATQFRGNQPQHF. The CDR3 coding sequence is TGTGCCACCCAGTTCAGGGGGAATCAGCCCCAGCATTTT. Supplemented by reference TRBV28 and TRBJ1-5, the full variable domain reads DVKVTQSSRYLVKRTGEKVFLECVQDMDHENMFWYRQDPGLGLRLIYFSYDVKMKEKGDIPEGYSVSREKKERFSLILESASTNQTSMYLCATQFRGNQPQHFGDGTRLSIL.